A single sample is the source of the 28 T cell receptor beta chains below, sequenced in a study of shared clonotypes between healthy human individuals (dated by TCRdb to 2020 to 2021). The method was the immunoSEQ multiplex PCR assay. As stored in TCRdb, this immuneACCESS dataset retains in-frame rearrangements with V and J assigned. A fraction of the clones does not appear; measured against another copy, unresolved V genes explain less than half of the discrepancy, and the remainder lacks a known reason. This sample holds approximately 940,000 clones; approximately 80% were observed only once. The ten most abundant clones make up approximately 1.5% of the sample. The specimen sequenced was memory CD4+ T cells sorted from blood. Taken with the paper, the label for cell subset or site translates to: CD45RA-negative fraction. The receptors were sampled from a man between 18 and 29 years old in good health.

As for this clone: This sample includes further DNA sequences coding for the same CDR3. V gene TRBV27 combines with J gene TRBJ1-6; 8 nucleotides line up with TRBD1. The CDR3 extends over 15 amino acids. Germline V CDR1 and CDR2: MNHEY, SMNVEV (reference sequence). The ends lost 5 bases at V and 4 bases at J; junction bases unmatched: 4. The CDR3 DNA reads as TGTGCCAGCAGTCCCGGACAGGGTTATAATTCACCCCTCCACTTT. This translates into CASSPGQGYNSPLHF.

The chain recombines TRBV6-5 with TRBJ2-1, with 8 positions matching TRBD2. J lost 6 bases, V lost 1 base, and 8 bases had no gene match. Germline V lookup: CDR1 MNHEY, CDR2 SVGAGI. The CDR3 spans 16 residues. The CDR3 region is CASSYWGGRKTNEQFF. The CDR3 DNA reads as TGTGCCAGCAGTTACTGGGGCGGGAGGAAAACCAATGAGCAGTTCTTC.

V and J are TRBV6-5 and TRBJ1-2; a possible D gene is TRBD1 (5 bases). The CDR3 contains 13 residues. V shed 0 bases and J shed 7 bases, with 9 bases lying between them. CDR1 and CDR2 from the germline V gene are MNHEY and SVGAGI. CDR3 loop: CASSYSGTGGYTF. The CDR3 DNA reads as TGTGCCAGCAGTTACTCAGGGACGGGTGGCTACACCTTC.

V is TRBV10-3 and J is TRBJ1-1; unclear D gene. Germline CDR1 ENHRY, CDR2 SYGVKD. With 2 bases removed from V and 3 bases from J, the gap between germline ends came to 10 bases. This CDR3 is built from 14 residues. CDR3: CAISEPGRDTEAFF. CDR3 nucleotide sequence: TGTGCCATCAGTGAGCCCGGGAGAGACACTGAAGCTTTCTTT.

This clone appeared a single time. The V gene is TRBV5-1, the J gene TRBJ2-7; 8 nucleotides align to TRBD1. V gave up 3 bases and J gave up 0 bases; unmatched junction bases: 5. The CDR3 totals 15 residues. From germline, CDR1 is SGHRS and CDR2 YFSETQ. The CDR3 protein is CASSSQTGVSYEQYF. In nucleotides, the CDR3 is TGCGCCAGCAGCTCTCAGACAGGGGTCTCCTACGAGCAGTACTTC.

V is TRBV7-9 and J is TRBJ2-5, with 7 bases fitting TRBD2. The V gene end was trimmed by 5 bases and the J gene end by 2 bases; junction bases not matched to a gene: 20. CDR3 length equals 19 residues. Germline CDR1 and CDR2: SEHNR and FQNEAQ (reference sequence). The DNA of the CDR3 is TGTGCCAGCAGCCCCAGGCCGGGGCTCGCGGGGGAGAATCAAGAGACCCAGTACTTC. Translated: CASSPRPGLAGENQETQYF.

The chain uses TRBV19 and TRBJ2-1; D gene uncertain. Germline lookup yields CDR1 LNHDA and CDR2 SQIVND (reference sequence). V lost 5 bases to trimming and J lost 0 bases, with 14 bases between them. This CDR3 is built from 16 residues. CDR3 nucleotides: TGTGCCAGTAGTCGTAGGGTTACGAGCTCCTACAATGAGCAGTTCTTC. This codes for CASSRRVTSSYNEQFF. Using reference TRBV19 and TRBJ2-1 for the parts outside the CDR3, the full variable domain is DGGITQSPKYLFRKEGQNVTLSCEQNLNHDAMYWYRQDPGQGLRLIYYSQIVNDFQKGDIAEGYSVSREKKESFPLTVTSAQKNPTAFYLCASSRRVTSSYNEQFFGPGTRLTVL.

About this clone itself: The sample contains more than one DNA sequence encoding this CDR3. The chain carries TRBV25-1 and TRBJ1-2; D not certain. Germline loops: CDR1 MGHDK, CDR2 SYGVNS. Trimming removed 4 bases from V and 3 bases from J, with 3 bases in between. The CDR3 is 11 amino acids. CDR3 in DNA: TGTGCCAGCAGTGGGTACTATGGCTACACCTTC. Encoded protein: CASSGYYGYTF.

V usage is TRBV5-1 and J usage is TRBJ2-3, with 7 positions matching TRBD1. The CDR3 is 17 residues long. V shed 0 bases, J shed 3 bases, and the junction held 10 bases outside the gene matches. Looked up from germline, CDR1 is SGHRS and CDR2 is YFSETQ. CDR3 in amino acids: CASSLGQGDAMTDTQYF. CDR3 DNA sequence: TGCGCCAGCAGCTTGGGTCAGGGGGACGCTATGACAGATACGCAGTATTTT.

The CDR3 protein is CAWTRSTYNSPLHF. Here the CDR3 DNA reads TGTGCCTGGACCCGATCCACCTATAATTCACCCCTCCACTTT. V usage is TRBV30 and J usage is TRBJ1-6; D not certain. Germline V gene data show CDR1 as GTSNPN and CDR2 as SVGIG (reference sequence). This CDR3 region has 14 residues. V lost 4 bases and J 2 bases, leaving 9 bases between the germline ends. Using reference TRBV30 and TRBJ1-6 for the parts outside the CDR3, the full variable domain is SQTIHQWPATLVQPVGSPLSLECTVEGTSNPNLYWYRQAAGRGLQLLFYSVGIGQISSEVPQNLSASRPQDRQFILSSKKLLLSDSGFYLCAWTRSTYNSPLHFGNGTRLTVT.

This chain links TRBV12-5 with TRBJ1-3, with D possibly TRBD1 on 6 matching bases. Germline CDR1 and CDR2: LGHNT and FRNRAP. V lost 4 bases and J lost 1, with 20 bases in between. This CDR3 is built from 18 residues. For the CDR3, the DNA is TGTGCTAGTGGTTACCAAAACAGGGCCTTAAGGTCTGGAAACACCATATATTTT. The encoded protein is CASGYQNRALRSGNTIYF.

This sequence joins TRBV2 and TRBJ1-1; D is unclear. The CDR3 loop spans 14 amino acids. Per the germline V gene, CDR1 is SNHLY and CDR2 is FYNNEI. V was shortened by 4 bases and J by 5 bases, with 14 bases between the two germline ends. The CDR3 reads CASSAGRPVTEAFF. The CDR3 DNA follows: TGTGCCAGCAGTGCCGGACGGCCCGTGACTGAAGCTTTCTTT.

In this sample, this clone turned up once. The chain carries TRBV18 and TRBJ2-3, with D perhaps matching TRBD1 (5 bases). Germline V gene data show CDR1 as KGHSH and CDR2 as LQKENI. V dropped 2 bases and J dropped 3 bases, with 15 bases sitting between them. This CDR3 is 16 amino acids long. CDR3 nucleotides: TGTGCCAGCTCACCAGCAGGGCGGAAAGTGACAGATACGCAGTATTTT. Translated: CASSPAGRKVTDTQYF.

The chain joins TRBV4-3 to TRBJ1-5; D might be TRBD1 (6 bases). Germline loops: CDR1 LGHNA, CDR2 YSLEER. The CDR3 length is 15 residues. Trimming pared 0 bases from V and 4 bases from J, leaving 10 bases between. This CDR3 reads CASSQEYRVNQPQHF. The CDR3 nucleotides are TGCGCCAGCAGCCAAGAGTACAGGGTAAATCAGCCCCAGCATTTT.

Details on this clone: The same CDR3 also results from other DNA sequences found in this sample. The V call is TRBV5-1, the J call TRBJ2-7; no firm D call. Trimming removed 2 bases at V and 3 bases at J, with 6 bases between. Germline CDR1 and CDR2: SGHRS and YFSETQ. The CDR3 has 12 amino acids. In nucleotides, the CDR3 is TGCGCCAGCAGCTTAGATCGCTACGAGCAGTACTTC. This gives the protein CASSLDRYEQYF.

The chain couples TRBV19 to TRBJ1-5, with D uncertain. Germline CDR1 LNHDA, CDR2 SQIVND (reference sequence). The CDR3 is 16 residues long. V lost 3 bases, J lost 2 bases, and 14 bases lay in between. CDR3: CASSMGWERGNQPQHF. The CDR3 DNA reads as TGTGCCAGTAGTATGGGGTGGGAGCGGGGCAATCAGCCCCAGCATTTT.

This clone was counted only a few times. The chain uses TRBV10-2 and TRBJ2-2; 8 positions agree with TRBD1. In germline, CDR1 is WSHSY, CDR2 SAAADI. The length of the CDR3 is 17 residues. J was trimmed by 3 bases and V by 7 bases; bases with no gene match: 13. CDR3 sequence: CASNPDRAGFHTGELFF. The CDR3 DNA sequence: TGCGCCAGCAACCCGGACAGGGCTGGATTTCACACCGGGGAGCTGTTTTTT.

The gene calls are TRBV11-2 and TRBJ2-7; D ambiguous. This CDR3 has 16 amino acids. Trimming cost V 0 bases and J 3 bases, with 15 bases left between them. CDR1 is SGHAT and CDR2 is FQNNGV in the germline V gene. The CDR3 loop is CASSLDLVLGYYEQYF. The CDR3, as DNA: TGTGCCAGCAGCTTAGATCTGGTGCTTGGCTACTACGAGCAGTACTTC.

This clone was seen once. The V gene is TRBV25-1, the J gene TRBJ1-1; a possible D gene is TRBD1 (5 bases). The CDR3 extends over 14 amino acids. The germline V and J ends were trimmed by 6 bases and 1 base, with 12 bases remaining between them. The germline gives CDR1 MGHDK, CDR2 SYGVNS. Here the CDR3 reads CASRGDGQNTEAFF. The CDR3 nucleotides read TGTGCCAGCAGGGGGGACGGGCAGAACACTGAAGCTTTCTTT.

The sample holds a few counts of this clone. The rearrangement uses TRBV13 and TRBJ2-7; TRBD2 agrees at 12 bases. Germline V gene data show CDR1 as PRHDT and CDR2 as FYEKMQ (reference sequence). V shed 7 bases, J shed 0 bases, and the junction held 7 bases outside the gene matches. This CDR3 is 16 amino acids long. DNA of the CDR3: TGTGCCAGCACCCGACTAGCGGGGGTGAGCTCCTACGAGCAGTACTTC. It yields the protein CASTRLAGVSSYEQYF.

This clone came up once. CDR3 residues: CASRAGVNTGELFF. In DNA form, the CDR3 reads TGTGCCAGCAGGGCAGGGGTTAACACCGGGGAGCTGTTTTTT. The J gene is TRBJ2-2, the V gene TRBV7-2; possibly TRBD1 for D (6 bases). The CDR3 is made up of 14 amino acids. Trimming took off 6 bases at V and 2 bases at J, with 10 bases between the two ends. The germline V gene has CDR1 SGHTA and CDR2 FQGNSA.

This rearrangement joins TRBV4-2 to TRBJ2-2; D unclear. The CDR3 is 15 residues long. Germline V gene sequence: CDR1 LGHNA, CDR2 YNFKEQ. Trimming left V 0 bases short and J 6 bases short, with 11 bases between. CDR3 sequence (DNA): TGTGCCAGCAGCCAAGATCCCTCCTGGCCCGGGGAGCTGTTTTTT. This gives the protein CASSQDPSWPGELFF.

Details on this clone: A single base separates this from a much larger clone, so it may be a read error. Other DNA sequences in the same sample also yield this CDR3. The chain recombines TRBV5-4 with TRBJ2-5; 11 bases map to TRBD1. The CDR3 is 14 amino acids. V dropped 6 bases and J dropped 2; count of bases not matched to a gene: 3. CDR1 and CDR2 from the germline V gene are SGHNT and YYREEE (reference sequence). CDR3: CASNRDRGQETQYF. CDR3 nucleotide sequence: TGTGCCAGCAACCGGGACAGGGGGCAAGAGACCCAGTACTTC.

V gene TRBV29-1 combines with J gene TRBJ2-5; possibly TRBD2 for D (5 bases). Per germline, CDR1 SQVTM and CDR2 ANQGSEA. With 5 bases removed from V and 5 bases from J, the gap between germline ends came to 21 bases. The CDR3 sequence is 15 residues long. In DNA, the CDR3 is TGCAGCGTTAGCGGAGTGGGCGGGCTGAGGGAGACCCAGTACTTC. This sequence encodes CSVSGVGGLRETQYF.

For this clone: Other DNA sequences of this sample code for an identical CDR3. The chain joins TRBV18 to TRBJ2-6; D unclear. The CDR3 has 16 amino acids. The V and J ends lost 2 bases and 4 bases respectively, with 12 bases between them. The germline V gene encodes CDR1 KGHSH and CDR2 LQKENI. This chain's CDR3 is CASSPIGFAGANVLTF. In nucleotides, the CDR3 is TGTGCCAGCTCACCAATAGGATTCGCCGGGGCCAACGTCCTGACTTTC.

This clone occurred once. V gene TRBV11-2 combines with J gene TRBJ2-5, with a tentative D call TRBD2 (6 bases). The CDR3 has 15 residues. The germline V gene encodes CDR1 SGHAT and CDR2 FQNNGV. Trimming took 2 bases from V and 1 from J, leaving 11 bases between them. This CDR3 reads CASSLIGGVQETQYF. CDR3 in DNA: TGTGCCAGCAGCTTAATTGGCGGGGTCCAAGAGACCCAGTACTTC.

CDR3 region: CASSGLMNTEAFF. In DNA, the CDR3 is TGTGCCAGCAGTGGGTTGATGAACACTGAAGCTTTCTTT. The chain couples TRBV6-1 to TRBJ1-1; D ambiguous. With 4 bases removed from V and 0 bases from J, the gap between germline ends came to 6 bases. CDR1 and CDR2 (germline): MNHNS, SASEGT. The CDR3 has 13 amino acids.

The rearrangement uses TRBV6-5 and TRBJ2-7; the D gene is possibly TRBD1 (6 bases). CDR3 length equals 14 residues. CDR1 is MNHEY and CDR2 is SVGAGI in the germline V gene. V dropped 6 bases and J dropped 4 bases, with 16 bases sitting between them. The CDR3 loop is CASRSQQGWYEQYF. CDR3 nucleotide sequence: TGTGCCAGCAGATCACAACAGGGATGGTACGAGCAGTACTTC.